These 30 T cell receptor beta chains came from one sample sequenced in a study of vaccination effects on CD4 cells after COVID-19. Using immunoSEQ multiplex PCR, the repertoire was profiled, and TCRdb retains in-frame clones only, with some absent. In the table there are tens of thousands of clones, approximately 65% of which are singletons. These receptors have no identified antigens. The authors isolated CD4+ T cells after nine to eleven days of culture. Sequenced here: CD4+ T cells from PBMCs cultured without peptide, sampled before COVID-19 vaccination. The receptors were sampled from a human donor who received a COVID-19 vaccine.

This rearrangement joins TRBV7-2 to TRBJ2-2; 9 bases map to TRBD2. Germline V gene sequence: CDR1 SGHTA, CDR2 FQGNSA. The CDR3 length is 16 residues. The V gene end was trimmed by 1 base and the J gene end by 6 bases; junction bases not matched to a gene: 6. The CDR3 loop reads CASSLVGLAVPGELFF. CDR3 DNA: TGTGCCAGCAGCTTAGTGGGACTAGCTGTTCCCGGGGAGCTGTTTTTT.

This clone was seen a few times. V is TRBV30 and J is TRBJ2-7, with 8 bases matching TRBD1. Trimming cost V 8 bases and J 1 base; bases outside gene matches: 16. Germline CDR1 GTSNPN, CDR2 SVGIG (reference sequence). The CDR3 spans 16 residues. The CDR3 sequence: CALSPSRDRRSYEQYF. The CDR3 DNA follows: TGTGCCCTTTCCCCTTCCCGGGACAGGCGATCCTACGAGCAGTACTTC.

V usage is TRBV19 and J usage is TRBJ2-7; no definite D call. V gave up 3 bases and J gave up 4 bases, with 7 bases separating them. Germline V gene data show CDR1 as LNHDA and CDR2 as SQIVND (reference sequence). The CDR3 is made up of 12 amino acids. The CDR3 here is CASSIEGYEQYF. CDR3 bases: TGTGCCAGTAGTATTGAAGGGTACGAGCAGTACTTC.

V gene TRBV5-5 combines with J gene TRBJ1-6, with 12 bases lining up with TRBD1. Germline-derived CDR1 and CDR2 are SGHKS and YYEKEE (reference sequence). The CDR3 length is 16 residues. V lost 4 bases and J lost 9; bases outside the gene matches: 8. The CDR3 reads CASSGGTGGRGSPLHF. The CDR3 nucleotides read TGTGCCAGCAGCGGTGGGACAGGGGGCAGGGGTTCACCCCTCCACTTT.

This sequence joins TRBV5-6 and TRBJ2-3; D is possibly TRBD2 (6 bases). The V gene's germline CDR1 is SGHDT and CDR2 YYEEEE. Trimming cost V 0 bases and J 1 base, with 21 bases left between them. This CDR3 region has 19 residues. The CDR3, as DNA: TGTGCCAGCAGCTTGGGGGGGGTTAACGGGGGTTACCGCACAGATACGCAGTATTTT. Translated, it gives CASSLGGVNGGYRTDTQYF.

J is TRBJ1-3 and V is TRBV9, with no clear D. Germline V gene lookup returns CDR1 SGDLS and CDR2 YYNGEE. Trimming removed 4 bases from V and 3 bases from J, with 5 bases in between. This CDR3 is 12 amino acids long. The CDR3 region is CASSLGGNTIYF. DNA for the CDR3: TGTGCCAGCAGCCTGGGTGGAAACACCATATATTTT.

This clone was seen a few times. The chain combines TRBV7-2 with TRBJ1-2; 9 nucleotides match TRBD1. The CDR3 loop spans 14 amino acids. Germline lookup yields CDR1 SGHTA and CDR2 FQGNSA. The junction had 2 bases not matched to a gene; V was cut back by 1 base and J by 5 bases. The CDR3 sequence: CASSLGDREYGYTF. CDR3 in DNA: TGTGCCAGCAGCTTAGGGGACAGGGAGTATGGCTACACCTTC.

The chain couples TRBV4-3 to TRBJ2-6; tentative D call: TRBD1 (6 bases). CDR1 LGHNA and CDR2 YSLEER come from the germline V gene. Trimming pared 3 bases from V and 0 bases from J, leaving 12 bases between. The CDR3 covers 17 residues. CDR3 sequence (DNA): TGCGCCAGCAGCCAGTGGGGGCCCAGCTCTGGGGCCAACGTCCTGACTTTC. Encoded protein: CASSQWGPSSGANVLTF.

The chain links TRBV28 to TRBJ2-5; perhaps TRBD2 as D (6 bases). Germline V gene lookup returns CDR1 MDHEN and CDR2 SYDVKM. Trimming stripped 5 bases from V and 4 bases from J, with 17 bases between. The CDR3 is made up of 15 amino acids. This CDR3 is CASSPRAGRTETQYF. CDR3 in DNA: TGTGCCAGCAGTCCCCGGGCAGGGAGGACAGAGACCCAGTACTTC.

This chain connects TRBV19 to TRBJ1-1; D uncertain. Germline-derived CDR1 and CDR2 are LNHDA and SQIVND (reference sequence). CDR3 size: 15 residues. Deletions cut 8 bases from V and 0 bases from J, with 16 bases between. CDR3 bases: TGTGCCAGTCTAAACCCAGACGAACTGAACACTGAAGCTTTCTTT. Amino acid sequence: CASLNPDELNTEAFF.

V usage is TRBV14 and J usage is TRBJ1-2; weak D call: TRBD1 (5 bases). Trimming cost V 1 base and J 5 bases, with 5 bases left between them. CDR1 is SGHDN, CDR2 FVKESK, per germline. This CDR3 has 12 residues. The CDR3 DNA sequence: TGTGCCAGCAGCCAAGCAGGGTATGGCTACACCTTC. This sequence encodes CASSQAGYGYTF.

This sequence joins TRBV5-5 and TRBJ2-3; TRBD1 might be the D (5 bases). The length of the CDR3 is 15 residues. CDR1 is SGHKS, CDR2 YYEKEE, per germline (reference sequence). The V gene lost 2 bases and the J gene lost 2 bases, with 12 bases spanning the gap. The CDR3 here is CASSFRAGTTDTQYF. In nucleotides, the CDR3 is TGTGCCAGCAGCTTCAGGGCAGGAACCACAGATACGCAGTATTTT.

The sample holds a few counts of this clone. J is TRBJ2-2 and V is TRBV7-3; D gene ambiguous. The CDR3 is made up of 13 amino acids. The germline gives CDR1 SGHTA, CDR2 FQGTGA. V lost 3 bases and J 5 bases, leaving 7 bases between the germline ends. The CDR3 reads CASSLTPTGELFF. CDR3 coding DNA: TGTGCCAGCAGCTTGACCCCAACCGGGGAGCTGTTTTTT.

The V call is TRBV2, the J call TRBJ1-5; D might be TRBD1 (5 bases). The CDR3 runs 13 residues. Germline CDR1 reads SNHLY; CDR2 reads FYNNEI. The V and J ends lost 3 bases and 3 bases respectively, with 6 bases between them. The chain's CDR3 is CASSDRDNQPQHF. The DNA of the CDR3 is TGTGCCAGCAGTGACAGGGACAATCAGCCCCAGCATTTT.

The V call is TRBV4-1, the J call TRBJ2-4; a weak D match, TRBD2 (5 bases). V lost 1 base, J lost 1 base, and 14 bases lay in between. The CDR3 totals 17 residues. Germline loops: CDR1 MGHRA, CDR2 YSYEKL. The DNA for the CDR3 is TGCGCCAGCAGCCAAGTTAACGGAGGCTGGGCCAAAAACATTCAGTACTTC. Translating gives CASSQVNGGWAKNIQYF.

CDR3 residues: CASSRSNRQSSYNSPLHF. In nucleotides, the CDR3 is TGTGCCAGCAGTCGATCAAACCGACAGAGCTCCTATAATTCACCCCTCCACTTT. V usage is TRBV6-6 and J usage is TRBJ1-6; TRBD1 might be the D (5 bases). Per germline, CDR1 MNHNY and CDR2 SVGAGI (reference sequence). The ends were cut back, 5 bases at V and 0 bases at J, with 17 bases in the middle. The CDR3 consists of 18 residues.

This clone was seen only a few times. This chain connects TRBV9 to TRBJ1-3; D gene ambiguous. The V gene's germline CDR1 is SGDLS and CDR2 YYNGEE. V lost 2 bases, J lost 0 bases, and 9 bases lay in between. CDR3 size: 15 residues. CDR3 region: CASSVEGSSGNTIYF. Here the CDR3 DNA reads TGTGCCAGCAGCGTTGAGGGAAGCTCTGGAAACACCATATATTTT.

The CDR3, as DNA: TGCAGCGTCGAAAGGACCAGGGGCGGCACTGAAGCTTTCTTT. It translates to CSVERTRGGTEAFF. This rearrangement joins TRBV29-1 to TRBJ1-1, with a possible D match to TRBD1 (6 bases). V lost 6 bases and J lost 4, with 18 bases in between. The CDR3 has 14 residues. Per the germline V gene, CDR1 is SQVTM and CDR2 is ANQGSEA.

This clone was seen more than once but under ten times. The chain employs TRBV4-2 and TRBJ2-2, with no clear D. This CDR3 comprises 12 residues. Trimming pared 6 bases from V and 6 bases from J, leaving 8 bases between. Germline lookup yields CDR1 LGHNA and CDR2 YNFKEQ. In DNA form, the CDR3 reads TGTGCCAGCAGTCGGGTCCCCGGGGAGCTGTTTTTT. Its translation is CASSRVPGELFF.

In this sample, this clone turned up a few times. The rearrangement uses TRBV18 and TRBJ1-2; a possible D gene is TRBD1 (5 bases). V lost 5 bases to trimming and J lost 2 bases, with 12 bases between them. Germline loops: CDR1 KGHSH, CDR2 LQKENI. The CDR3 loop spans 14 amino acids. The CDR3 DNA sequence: TGTGCCAGCTCATCATCCCGGGACAACTATGGCTACACCTTC. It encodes CASSSSRDNYGYTF.

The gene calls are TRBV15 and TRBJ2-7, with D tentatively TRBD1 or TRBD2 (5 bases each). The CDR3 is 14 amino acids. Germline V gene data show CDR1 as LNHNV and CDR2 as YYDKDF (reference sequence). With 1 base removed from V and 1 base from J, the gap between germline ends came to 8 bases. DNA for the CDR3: TGTGCCACCAGCAGAGGGGGGAGATCCTACGAGCAGTACTTC. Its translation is CATSRGGRSYEQYF. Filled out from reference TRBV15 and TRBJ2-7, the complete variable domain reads DAMVIQNPRYQVTQFGKPVTLSCSQTLNHNVMYWYQQKSSQAPKLLFHYYDKDFNNEADTPDNFQSRRPNTSFCFLDIRSPGLGDTAMYLCATSRGGRSYEQYFGPGTRLTVT.

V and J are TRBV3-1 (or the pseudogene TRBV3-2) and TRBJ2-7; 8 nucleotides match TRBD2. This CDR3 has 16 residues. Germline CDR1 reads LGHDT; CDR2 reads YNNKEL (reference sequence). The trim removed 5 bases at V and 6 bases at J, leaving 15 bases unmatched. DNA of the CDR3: TGTGCCAGCAGCTACAGCCCGGGGGGGCGATCGGGCGAGCAGTACTTC. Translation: CASSYSPGGRSGEQYF.

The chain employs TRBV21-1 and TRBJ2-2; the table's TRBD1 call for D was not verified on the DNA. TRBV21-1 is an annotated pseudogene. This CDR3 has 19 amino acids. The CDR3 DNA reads TGTGCCAGCAGCAAACCACGGGACACCCTCCCGGCGGACACCGGGGAGCTGTTTTTT. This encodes CASSKPRDTLPADTGELFF.

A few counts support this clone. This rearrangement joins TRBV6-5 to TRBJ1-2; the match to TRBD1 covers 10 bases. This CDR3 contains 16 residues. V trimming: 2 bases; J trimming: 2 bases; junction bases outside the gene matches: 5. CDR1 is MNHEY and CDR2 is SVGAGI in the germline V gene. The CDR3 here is CASSYHGQGVNYGYTF. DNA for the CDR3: TGTGCCAGCAGTTACCACGGACAGGGGGTGAACTATGGCTACACCTTC.

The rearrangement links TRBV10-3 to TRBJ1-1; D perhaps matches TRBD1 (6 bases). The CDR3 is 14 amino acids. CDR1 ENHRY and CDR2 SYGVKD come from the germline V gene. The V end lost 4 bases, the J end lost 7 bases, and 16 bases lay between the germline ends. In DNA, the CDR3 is TGTGCCATCAGTGGTCCGGGACAAGGGGGTGAAGCTTTCTTT. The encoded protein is CAISGPGQGGEAFF.

The DNA for the CDR3 is TGCAGCGTCCTGATATCTGGACAGGGAACTTATGGCTACACCTTC. Amino acids: CSVLISGQGTYGYTF. V usage is TRBV29-1 and J usage is TRBJ1-2; 8 bases map to TRBD1. This CDR3 comprises 15 residues. Germline V gene data show CDR1 as SQVTM and CDR2 as ANQGSEA. Losses at the gene ends were 6 bases for V and 5 bases for J; bases not matched to a gene: 14.

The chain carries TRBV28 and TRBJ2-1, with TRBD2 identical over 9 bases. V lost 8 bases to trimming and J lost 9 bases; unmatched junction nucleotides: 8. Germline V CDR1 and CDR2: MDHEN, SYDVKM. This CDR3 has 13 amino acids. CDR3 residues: CASSYSGSGEQFF. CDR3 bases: TGTGCCAGCTCGTATAGCGGGAGTGGTGAGCAGTTCTTC.

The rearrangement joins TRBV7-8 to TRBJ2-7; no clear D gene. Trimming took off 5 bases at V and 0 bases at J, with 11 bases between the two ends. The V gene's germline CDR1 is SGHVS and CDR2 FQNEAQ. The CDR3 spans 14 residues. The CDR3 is CASSNAVGSYEQYF. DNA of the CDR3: TGTGCCAGCAGCAACGCGGTAGGCTCCTACGAGCAGTACTTC. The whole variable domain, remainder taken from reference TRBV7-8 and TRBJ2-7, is GAGVSQSPRYKVAKRGQDVALRCDPISGHVSLFWYQQALGQGPEFLTYFQNEAQLDKSGLPSDRFFAERPEGSVSTLKIQRTQQEDSAVYLCASSNAVGSYEQYFGPGTRLTVT.

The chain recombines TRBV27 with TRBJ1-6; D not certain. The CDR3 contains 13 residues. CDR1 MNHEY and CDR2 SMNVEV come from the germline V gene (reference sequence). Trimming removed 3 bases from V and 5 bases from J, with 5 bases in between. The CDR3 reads CASSFLNNSPLHF. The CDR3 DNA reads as TGTGCCAGCAGTTTCCTTAATAATTCACCCCTCCACTTT.

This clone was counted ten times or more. Here the CDR3 DNA reads TGCAGCGTTCGGGGCGGGGATGGCTACACCTTC. This sequence encodes CSVRGGDGYTF. This chain joins TRBV29-1 and TRBJ1-2; perhaps TRBD1 as D (5 bases). The CDR3 length is 11 residues. The germline CDR1 and CDR2 sequences are SQVTM and ANQGSEA. The V end was cut by 5 bases, the J end by 6 bases, with 10 bases between.